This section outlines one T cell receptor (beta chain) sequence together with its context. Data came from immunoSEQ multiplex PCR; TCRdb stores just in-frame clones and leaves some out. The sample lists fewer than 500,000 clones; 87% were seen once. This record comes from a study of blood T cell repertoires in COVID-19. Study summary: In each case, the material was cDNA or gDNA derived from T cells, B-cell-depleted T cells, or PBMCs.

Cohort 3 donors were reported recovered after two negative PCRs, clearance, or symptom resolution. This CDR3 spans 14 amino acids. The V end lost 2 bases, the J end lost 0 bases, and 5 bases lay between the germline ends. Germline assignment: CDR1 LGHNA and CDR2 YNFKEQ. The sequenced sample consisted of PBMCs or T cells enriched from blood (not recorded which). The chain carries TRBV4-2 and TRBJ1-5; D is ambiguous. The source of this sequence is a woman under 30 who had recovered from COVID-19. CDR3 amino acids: CASSQLVSNQPQHF. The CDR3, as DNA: TGTGCCAGCAGCCAATTAGTTAGCAATCAGCCCCAGCATTTT.